These T cell receptor beta chains were read from a single sample in a study of post-analysis software for immune sequencing data. TCRdb reanalysed the PCR reads using MiXCR and keeps one entry per CDR3 protein. This sample has hundreds of thousands of distinct CDR3 sequences; roughly three fifths occur once, and the top ten carry about 11%. Specimen: blood. The receptors were gathered from a girl aged 2-10 years with multiple sclerosis. The CDR3 runs from the conserved cysteine through the conserved F or W. Fields, in order: CDR3 length, V gene, D gene, J gene, clone size, CDR3 protein, CDR3 DNA. A D gene is named only where the DNA matches it firmly. Part of the rows lack a size; the others show once, few, many or a class for expanded clones.

len: 16
v_gene: TRBV7-9
d_gene: TRBD1
j_gene: TRBJ2-7
abundance: few
CDR3aa: CASSSYHLGTGGEQYF
CDR3nt: TGTGCCAGCAGCTCCTACCACCTAGGGACAGGGGGCGAGCAGTACTTC

len: 14
v_gene: TRBV10-3
d_gene: .
j_gene: TRBJ2-3
abundance: few
CDR3aa: CAIRLGNGADTQYF
CDR3nt: TGTGCCATCAGACTAGGCAATGGCGCAGATACGCAGTATTTT

len: 13
v_gene: TRBV10-3
d_gene: TRBD1
j_gene: TRBJ2-1
abundance: .
CDR3aa: CAPRDRGHNEQFF
CDR3nt: TGTGCCCCCCGGGACAGGGGGCACAACGAGCAGTTCTTC

len: 14
v_gene: TRBV5-1
d_gene: .
j_gene: TRBJ2-1
abundance: .
CDR3aa: CAGSWPRAQDEQFF
CDR3nt: TGCGCCGGCAGCTGGCCCAGGGCCCAAGATGAGCAGTTCTTC

len: 17
v_gene: TRBV6-2/TRBV6-3
d_gene: TRBD1
j_gene: TRBJ2-3
abundance: .
CDR3aa: CASSYRWTGGSTDTQYF
CDR3nt: TGTGCCAGCAGTTACCGATGGACAGGGGGTAGCACAGATACGCAGTATTTT

len: 15
v_gene: TRBV7-2
d_gene: TRBD1
j_gene: TRBJ2-1
abundance: few
CDR3aa: CASSLVTGLYNEQFF
CDR3nt: TGTGCCAGCAGCTTAGTGACAGGGTTGTACAATGAGCAGTTCTTC

len: 17
v_gene: TRBV7-2
d_gene: TRBD2
j_gene: TRBJ2-1
abundance: .
CDR3aa: CASSLALRGASYNEQFF
CDR3nt: TGTGCCAGCAGCTTAGCTTTGCGGGGGGCCTCCTACAATGAGCAGTTCTTC

len: 14
v_gene: TRBV4-1
d_gene: .
j_gene: TRBJ2-7
abundance: few
CDR3aa: CASSQAGRDYEQYF
CDR3nt: TGCGCCAGCAGCCAGGCGGGAAGAGACTACGAGCAGTACTTC

len: 14
v_gene: TRBV2
d_gene: TRBD1
j_gene: TRBJ2-5
abundance: few
CDR3aa: CASLSTGVGETQYF
CDR3nt: TGTGCCAGCTTATCGACAGGGGTAGGGGAGACCCAGTACTTC

len: 14
v_gene: TRBV19
d_gene: TRBD1
j_gene: TRBJ2-1
abundance: .
CDR3aa: CASSARGLGYEQFF
CDR3nt: TGTGCCAGTAGTGCCAGGGGGCTAGGCTATGAGCAGTTCTTC

len: 12
v_gene: TRBV6-6
d_gene: .
j_gene: TRBJ2-7
abundance: .
CDR3aa: CASSSDFYEQYF
CDR3nt: TGTGCCAGCAGTTCGGACTTCTACGAGCAGTACTTC

len: 13
v_gene: TRBV29-1
d_gene: .
j_gene: TRBJ2-7
abundance: few
CDR3aa: CSVASTAWSEQYF
CDR3nt: TGCAGCGTTGCTAGCACAGCCTGGTCCGAGCAGTACTTC

len: 15
v_gene: TRBV7-9
d_gene: TRBD2
j_gene: TRBJ2-1
abundance: .
CDR3aa: CASSLFGGDYNEQFF
CDR3nt: TGTGCCAGCAGCTTATTTGGGGGGGACTACAATGAGCAGTTCTTC

len: 14
v_gene: TRBV5-4
d_gene: .
j_gene: TRBJ2-7
abundance: .
CDR3aa: CASSLTEASYEQYF
CDR3nt: TGTGCCAGCAGCTTGACTGAGGCATCCTACGAGCAGTACTTC

len: 13
v_gene: TRBV20-1
d_gene: .
j_gene: TRBJ2-4
abundance: .
CDR3aa: CSARGRGGNIQYF
CDR3nt: TGCAGTGCTAGAGGGAGGGGGGGAAACATTCAGTACTTC

len: 13
v_gene: TRBV7-3
d_gene: .
j_gene: TRBJ2-1
abundance: .
CDR3aa: CASSLNYHNEQFF
CDR3nt: TGTGCCAGCAGCTTAAACTACCACAATGAGCAGTTCTTC

len: 13
v_gene: TRBV12-3/TRBV12-4
d_gene: .
j_gene: TRBJ2-5
abundance: few
CDR3aa: CASSPRRKETQYF
CDR3nt: TGTGCCAGCAGCCCCCGGAGGAAAGAGACCCAGTACTTC

len: 17
v_gene: TRBV20-1
d_gene: .
j_gene: TRBJ2-5
abundance: .
CDR3aa: CSASRYQIGRSQETQYF
CDR3nt: TGCAGTGCTTCTCGCTATCAAATAGGCAGGTCCCAAGAGACCCAGTACTTC

len: 16
v_gene: TRBV2
d_gene: TRBD1
j_gene: TRBJ2-1
abundance: .
CDR3aa: CASRRRTGEVYNEQFF
CDR3nt: TGTGCCAGCAGGAGGCGGACAGGGGAGGTATACAATGAGCAGTTCTTC

len: 15
v_gene: TRBV7-2
d_gene: .
j_gene: TRBJ2-5
abundance: .
CDR3aa: CASSNPRGGVETQYF
CDR3nt: TGTGCCAGCAGTAACCCTAGAGGGGGAGTAGAGACCCAGTACTTC

len: 14
v_gene: TRBV5-1
d_gene: .
j_gene: TRBJ1-5
abundance: .
CDR3aa: CASSDDATGQPQHF
CDR3nt: TGCGCCAGCAGCGACGACGCTACTGGCCAGCCCCAGCATTTT

len: 15
v_gene: TRBV3-1
d_gene: .
j_gene: TRBJ2-7
abundance: .
CDR3aa: CASSQGRGRDYEQYF
CDR3nt: TGTGCCAGCAGCCAAGGTCGCGGCAGAGACTACGAGCAGTACTTC

len: 14
v_gene: TRBV10-3
d_gene: TRBD2
j_gene: TRBJ2-1
abundance: .
CDR3aa: CAISGLAGTNKQFF
CDR3nt: TGTGCCATCAGCGGACTAGCGGGGACCAATAAGCAGTTCTTC

len: 17
v_gene: TRBV20-1
d_gene: .
j_gene: TRBJ2-5
abundance: .
CDR3aa: CSARILGGDKPEETQYF
CDR3nt: TGCAGTGCTAGAATCCTAGGGGGGGACAAGCCCGAAGAGACCCAGTACTTC

len: 15
v_gene: TRBV19
d_gene: TRBD1
j_gene: TRBJ1-5
abundance: .
CDR3aa: CASSRTGGDNQPQHF
CDR3nt: TGTGCCAGTAGCCGGACAGGGGGCGACAATCAGCCCCAGCATTTT

len: 14
v_gene: TRBV7-2
d_gene: .
j_gene: TRBJ2-5
abundance: few
CDR3aa: CASSLVQGRETQYF
CDR3nt: TGTGCCAGCAGCTTGGTGCAGGGGAGGGAGACCCAGTACTTC

len: 16
v_gene: TRBV6-5
d_gene: .
j_gene: TRBJ1-4
abundance: .
CDR3aa: CASSYSNEGHNEKLFF
CDR3nt: TGTGCCAGCAGTTACTCGAACGAGGGCCATAATGAAAAACTGTTTTTT

len: 17
v_gene: TRBV20-1
d_gene: TRBD2
j_gene: TRBJ2-3
abundance: .
CDR3aa: CSARSATSGGRVDTQYF
CDR3nt: TGCAGTGCTAGATCCGCGACTAGCGGGGGGAGGGTGGATACGCAGTATTTT

len: 16
v_gene: TRBV10-3
d_gene: .
j_gene: TRBJ1-6
abundance: .
CDR3aa: CAISESPQGWNSPLHF
CDR3nt: TGTGCCATCAGTGAGTCACCACAGGGTTGGAATTCACCCCTCCACTTT

len: 14
v_gene: TRBV29-1
d_gene: .
j_gene: TRBJ2-5
abundance: once
CDR3aa: CSVESRLRMETQYF
CDR3nt: TGCAGCGTTGAAAGTAGACTCAGGATGGAGACCCAGTACTTC

len: 15
v_gene: TRBV7-2
d_gene: TRBD1
j_gene: TRBJ2-7
abundance: .
CDR3aa: CASSAGQGRSYEQYF
CDR3nt: TGTGCCAGCAGCGCGGGACAGGGCCGCTCCTACGAGCAGTACTTC

len: 13
v_gene: TRBV6-5
d_gene: .
j_gene: TRBJ2-3
abundance: .
CDR3aa: CASSYSLLDTQYF
CDR3nt: TGTGCCAGCAGTTACTCGTTGTTGGATACGCAGTATTTT

len: 15
v_gene: TRBV5-1
d_gene: .
j_gene: TRBJ1-2
abundance: .
CDR3aa: CASSAEKWISDGYTF
CDR3nt: TGCGCCAGCTCTGCCGAGAAGTGGATCTCGGATGGCTACACCTTC

len: 16
v_gene: TRBV12-3/TRBV12-4
d_gene: .
j_gene: TRBJ2-1
abundance: .
CDR3aa: CASSSPGDSYYNEQFF
CDR3nt: TGTGCCAGCAGTTCCCCGGGTGATAGTTACTACAATGAGCAGTTCTTC